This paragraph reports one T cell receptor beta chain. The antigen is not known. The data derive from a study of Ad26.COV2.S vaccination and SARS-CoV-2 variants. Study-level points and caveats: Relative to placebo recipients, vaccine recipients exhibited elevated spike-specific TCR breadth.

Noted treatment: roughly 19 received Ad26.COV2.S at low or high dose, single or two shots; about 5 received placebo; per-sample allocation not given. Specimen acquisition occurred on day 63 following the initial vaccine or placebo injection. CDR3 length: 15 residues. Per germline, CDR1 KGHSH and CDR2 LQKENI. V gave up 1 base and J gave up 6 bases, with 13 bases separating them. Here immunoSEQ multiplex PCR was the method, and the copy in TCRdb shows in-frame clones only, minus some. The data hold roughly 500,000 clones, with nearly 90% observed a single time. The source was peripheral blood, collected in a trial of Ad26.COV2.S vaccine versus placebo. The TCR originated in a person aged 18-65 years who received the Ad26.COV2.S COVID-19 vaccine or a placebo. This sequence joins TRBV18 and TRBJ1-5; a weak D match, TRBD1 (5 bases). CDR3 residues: CASSPQSGGVQPQHF. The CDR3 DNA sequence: TGTGCCAGCTCACCACAAAGTGGGGGAGTTCAGCCCCAGCATTTT. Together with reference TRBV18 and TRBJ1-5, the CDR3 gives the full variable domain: NAGVMQNPRHLVRRRGQEARLRCSPMKGHSHVYWYRQLPEEGLKFMVYLQKENIIDESGMPKERFSAEFPKEGPSILRIQQVVRGDSAAYFCASSPQSGGVQPQHFGDGTRLSIL.